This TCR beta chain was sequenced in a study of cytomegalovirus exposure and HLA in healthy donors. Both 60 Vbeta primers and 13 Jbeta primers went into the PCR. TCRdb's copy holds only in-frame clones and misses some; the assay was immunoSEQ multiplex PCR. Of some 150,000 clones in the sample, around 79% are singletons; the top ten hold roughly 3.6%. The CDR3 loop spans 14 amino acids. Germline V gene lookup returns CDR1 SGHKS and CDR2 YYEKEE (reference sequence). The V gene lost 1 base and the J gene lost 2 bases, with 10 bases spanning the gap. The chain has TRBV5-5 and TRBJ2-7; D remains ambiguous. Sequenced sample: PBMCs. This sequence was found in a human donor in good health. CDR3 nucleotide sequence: TGTGCCAGCAGCTTGTATCCAGGAACCTACGAGCAGTACTTC. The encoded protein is CASSLYPGTYEQYF.